One and the same sample provided the 29 T cell receptor beta chains below, sequenced in a study of cytotoxic CD8 clonotypes in ibrutinib-treated CLL. Produced via immunoSEQ multiplex PCR; TCRdb's table is partial and in-frame only. The sample contains 25,000 to 35,000 clones, roughly 85% of which appear only once. This specimen consisted of PBMCs, obtained after 24 months of ibrutinib treatment. The receptor source for this set is a human donor with chronic lymphocytic leukemia.

V is TRBV7-2 and J is TRBJ1-1; no clear D. V lost 2 bases, J lost 4 bases, and 5 bases lay in between. Germline CDR1 is SGHTA and CDR2 is FQGNSA. The CDR3 has 12 amino acids. The CDR3 reads CASSLLGTEAFF. In nucleotides, the CDR3 is TGTGCCAGCAGCTTATTGGGCACTGAAGCTTTCTTT.

The J gene is TRBJ1-1, the V gene TRBV4-1; TRBD1 matches 11 bases. This CDR3 contains 17 residues. J was trimmed by 7 bases and V by 1 base; bases with no gene match: 11. In germline, CDR1 is MGHRA, CDR2 YSYEKL. CDR3 amino acids: CASSQVGQGAGKNEAFF. The DNA of the CDR3 is TGCGCCAGCAGCCAAGTAGGACAGGGGGCCGGCAAGAATGAAGCTTTCTTT.

The chain combines TRBV7-2 with TRBJ2-7; D is possibly TRBD2 (5 bases). CDR1 and CDR2 (germline): SGHTA, FQGNSA. Trimming pared 5 bases from V and 2 bases from J, leaving 13 bases between. The CDR3 extends over 14 amino acids. CDR3 coding DNA: TGTGCCAGCAGCCTCCTAGGACTCGCCTACGAGCAGTACTTC. Amino acids: CASSLLGLAYEQYF.

This chain joins TRBV21-1 and TRBJ1-2; the table assigns TRBD1, which was not confirmed against the DNA. TRBV21-1 is recorded as a pseudogene. This CDR3 contains 18 residues. CDR3 region: CASSSSGASPSSGYGYTF. The DNA of the CDR3 is TGTGCCAGCAGCAGTTCAGGGGCCTCCCCCTCTTCGGGCTATGGCTACACCTTC.

V gene TRBV7-8 combines with J gene TRBJ2-7; D unclear. The CDR3 has 14 amino acids. The ends were cut back, 5 bases at V and 2 bases at J, with 13 bases in the middle. CDR1 SGHVS and CDR2 FQNEAQ come from the germline V gene. The CDR3 spells CASSRSLSTYEQYF. CDR3 sequence (DNA): TGTGCCAGCAGCCGCAGCCTGAGCACCTACGAGCAGTACTTC.

The V and J genes are TRBV7-9 and TRBJ1-6; D is uncertain. The V gene's germline CDR1 is SEHNR and CDR2 FQNEAQ (reference sequence). This CDR3 spans 14 amino acids. With 0 bases removed from V and 10 bases from J, the gap between germline ends came to 10 bases. The CDR3: CASSLAGVRSPLHF. In DNA form, the CDR3 reads TGTGCCAGCAGCTTAGCGGGAGTTCGGTCACCCCTCCACTTT.

J is TRBJ2-7 and V is TRBV6-6; a weak D match, TRBD1 (6 bases). This CDR3 is 12 amino acids long. V was shortened by 6 bases and J by 1 base, with 7 bases between the two germline ends. CDR1 MNHNY and CDR2 SVGAGI come from the germline V gene (reference sequence). CDR3 in DNA: TGTGCCAGCAGCGACAGGTCCTACGAGCAGTACTTC. It translates to CASSDRSYEQYF.

This clone came up once. DNA for the CDR3: TGTGCCAGCAGTTGGACAGGGACTGAAGCTTTCTTT. Protein product: CASSWTGTEAFF. The chain combines TRBV6-5 with TRBJ1-1; 8 nucleotides align to TRBD1. V trimming: 4 bases; J trimming: 5 bases; junction bases outside the gene matches: 0. The CDR3 sequence is 12 residues long. CDR1 MNHEY and CDR2 SVGAGI come from the germline V gene.

This chain connects TRBV6-6 to TRBJ2-7; D perhaps matches TRBD2 (6 bases). Trimming pared 6 bases from V and 0 bases from J, leaving 12 bases between. The length of the CDR3 is 14 residues. Germline lookup yields CDR1 MNHNY and CDR2 SVGAGI (reference sequence). CDR3 amino acids: CASRWEAVSYEQYF. CDR3 DNA sequence: TGTGCCAGCAGGTGGGAGGCCGTCTCCTACGAGCAGTACTTC.

The chain couples TRBV5-1 to TRBJ1-1, with no clear D. The CDR3 has 14 residues. Germline loops: CDR1 SGHRS, CDR2 YFSETQ. The V end lost 3 bases, the J end lost 3 bases, and 12 bases lay between the germline ends. This CDR3 is CASSSRVYDTEAFF. In nucleotides, the CDR3 is TGCGCCAGCAGCTCAAGGGTTTATGACACTGAAGCTTTCTTT.

The rearrangement joins TRBV5-1 to TRBJ2-2; no firm D call. Germline V gives CDR1 SGHRS, CDR2 YFSETQ. CDR3 size: 18 residues. V was trimmed by 0 bases and J by 0 bases, leaving 15 bases between them. CDR3 coding DNA: TGCGCCAGCAGCTTGGCCGGGTCAGTGGATACGAACACCGGGGAGCTGTTTTTT. Translating gives CASSLAGSVDTNTGELFF.

V is TRBV14 and J is TRBJ1-2; 7 bases are a match to TRBD1. With V trimmed by 3 bases and J by 0 bases, 13 bases remained unmatched. The CDR3 extends over 18 amino acids. Germline CDR1 is SGHDN and CDR2 is FVKESK. For the CDR3, the DNA is TGTGCCAGCAGCCAGACCTTTTGGACAGGATTAGCTAACTATGGCTACACCTTC. It yields the protein CASSQTFWTGLANYGYTF.

The chain has TRBV5-8 and TRBJ1-4, with 7 bases aligning to TRBD1. Germline CDR1 is SGHTS and CDR2 is YDEGEE. The CDR3 has 15 amino acids. V trimming: 3 bases; J trimming: 7 bases; junction bases outside the gene matches: 9. The CDR3 sequence: CASSYRRGAGEKLFF. The CDR3 DNA is TGTGCCAGCAGCTACCGCAGGGGGGCTGGTGAAAAACTGTTTTTT. Drawing the rest from reference TRBV5-8 and TRBJ1-4, the complete variable domain is EAGVTQSPTHLIKTRGQQATLRCSPISGHTSVYWYQQALGLGLQFLLWYDEGEERNRGNFPPRFSGRQFPNYSSELNVNALELEDSALYLCASSYRRGAGEKLFFGSGTQLSVL.

This rearrangement joins TRBV6-1 to TRBJ1-2; D is ambiguous. The CDR3 has 12 residues. V was shortened by 8 bases and J by 8 bases, with 15 bases between the two germline ends. The germline V gene encodes CDR1 MNHNS and CDR2 SASEGT. CDR3 coding DNA: TGTGCCAGCGATAGGACTTCCTACGGCTACACCTTC. Its protein is CASDRTSYGYTF.

The table lists this clone with a few counts. The CDR3 region is CASSPGNSNQPQHF. CDR3 in DNA: TGTGCCAGCAGCCCAGGGAATAGCAATCAGCCCCAGCATTTT. The chain links TRBV7-6 to TRBJ1-5; D perhaps matches TRBD1 (5 bases). This CDR3 spans 14 amino acids. From germline, CDR1 is SGHVS and CDR2 FNYEAQ. The V end lost 5 bases, the J end lost 0 bases, and 8 bases lay between the germline ends.

Remarks on this clone: A read error may account for a junction end that differs from germline. The V and J genes are TRBV5-4 and TRBJ2-2; no definite D call. The CDR3 sequence is 16 residues long. Germline V lookup: CDR1 SGHNT, CDR2 YYREEE (reference sequence). CDR3 bases: TGCGCCAGCAGCCCCTATCACCCATCGAACACCGGGGAGCTGTTTTTT. Translation: CASSPYHPSNTGELFF. Complete variable domain (other parts from reference TRBV5-4 and TRBJ2-2): ETGVTQSPTHLIKTRGQQVTLRCSSQSGHNTVSWYQQALGQGPQFIFQYYREEENGRGNFPPRFSGLQFPNYSSELNVNALELDDSALYLCASSPYHPSNTGELFFGEGSRLTVL.

This chain uses TRBV10-3 with TRBJ1-5; D is perhaps TRBD1 (6 bases). CDR3 length: 16 residues. V was pared by 10 bases and J by 3 bases, with 22 bases between. CDR1 ENHRY and CDR2 SYGVKD come from the germline V gene. CDR3 DNA sequence: TGTGCCACCCAAATGGATGGACAGCGATTCAATCAGCCCCAGCATTTT. Protein product: CATQMDGQRFNQPQHF.

V gene TRBV11-1 combines with J gene TRBJ2-2; possible D gene TRBD1, 6 bases. V was cut by 0 bases and J by 6 bases, with 11 bases left in between. Germline loops: CDR1 SGHAT, CDR2 FQDESV (reference sequence). The CDR3 has 15 amino acids. Here the CDR3 DNA reads TGTGCCAGCAGCTTAGCGGGGGCTCTATCCGGGGAGCTGTTTTTT. Its translation is CASSLAGALSGELFF. Based on the CDR3 plus reference TRBV11-1 and TRBJ2-2, the full variable domain is EAEVAQSPRYKITEKSQAVAFWCDPISGHATLYWYRQILGQGPELLVQFQDESVVDDSQLPKDRFSAERLKGVDSTLKIQPAELGDSAMYLCASSLAGALSGELFFGEGSRLTVL.

The chain employs TRBV7-3 and TRBJ1-2, with 10 bases fitting TRBD1. Per germline, CDR1 SGHTA and CDR2 FQGTGA. The CDR3 has 13 residues. The trim removed 5 bases at V and 8 bases at J, leaving 5 bases unmatched. CDR3 protein: CASSLDRGRGYTF. As DNA, the CDR3 is TGTGCCAGCAGCCTCGACAGGGGGCGAGGCTACACCTTC.

The chain combines TRBV5-6 with TRBJ1-1; D unclear. The germline gives CDR1 SGHDT, CDR2 YYEEEE. The CDR3 length is 13 residues. V was cut by 2 bases and J by 3 bases, with 8 bases left in between. Here the CDR3 reads CASSFKGDTEAFF. Written as DNA, the CDR3 is TGTGCCAGCAGCTTTAAGGGAGACACTGAAGCTTTCTTT.

The chain carries TRBV7-9 and TRBJ2-5; 12 nucleotides agree with TRBD2. This CDR3 has 19 residues. Germline V gene lookup returns CDR1 SEHNR and CDR2 FQNEAQ (reference sequence). V lost 5 bases, J lost 4 bases, and 17 bases stayed unmatched. The DNA for the CDR3 is TGTGCCAGCAGCCACACGACTAGCGGGGGCCCCGGTCTGGCAGAGACCCAGTACTTC. Its translation is CASSHTTSGGPGLAETQYF.

CDR3 coding DNA: TGTGCCAGCAGCTTGGGACAGGGGGAGGACACTGAAGCTTTCTTT. Amino acid sequence: CASSLGQGEDTEAFF. The chain recombines TRBV11-3 with TRBJ1-1; 11 bases are a match to TRBD1. Germline CDR1 is SGHNT and CDR2 is YENEEA. V was clipped by 3 bases and J by 3 bases; unmatched bases: 3. CDR3 length: 15 amino acids.

V gene TRBV16 combines with J gene TRBJ1-3; D uncertain. V was clipped by 3 bases and J by 2 bases, with 8 bases between them. The CDR3 loop spans 14 amino acids. Looked up from germline, CDR1 is KGHSY and CDR2 is FQNENV. As DNA, the CDR3 is TGTGCCAGCAGCCACGGATCTACTGGAAACACCATATATTTT. Encoded protein: CASSHGSTGNTIYF.

The chain carries TRBV4-1 and TRBJ1-6; D is perhaps TRBD1 (5 bases). Germline V CDR1 and CDR2: MGHRA, YSYEKL. This CDR3 is 16 amino acids long. Deletions cut 0 bases from V and 10 bases from J, with 16 bases between. The DNA of the CDR3 is TGCGCCAGCAGCCAAGAGGGAAGCTTGGGGGAATCACCCCTCCACTTT. It translates to CASSQEGSLGESPLHF.

This clone was counted once. The chain couples TRBV29-1 to TRBJ1-2, with D tentatively TRBD1 (5 bases). Trimming pared 6 bases from V and 4 bases from J, leaving 12 bases between. There are 12 residues in the CDR3. Germline CDR1 and CDR2: SQVTM and ANQGSEA. The CDR3 protein is CSVLGHRYGYTF. The CDR3 nucleotides are TGCAGCGTCCTTGGACACCGCTATGGCTACACCTTC.

V and J are TRBV7-9 and TRBJ2-7; 12 bases are a match to TRBD1. Germline V gene sequence: CDR1 SEHNR, CDR2 FQNEAQ (reference sequence). CDR3 size: 14 residues. The V segment lost 2 bases and the J segment 7 bases; nucleotides outside the gene matches: 3. CDR3 nucleotide sequence: TGTGCCAGCAGCTTATGGGACAGGGGGCATGAGCAGTACTTC. It yields the protein CASSLWDRGHEQYF.

The chain uses TRBV13 and TRBJ2-3; no clear D gene. Germline V lookup: CDR1 PRHDT, CDR2 FYEKMQ (reference sequence). Trimming left V 3 bases short and J 1 base short, with 14 bases between. This CDR3 comprises 16 residues. CDR3 coding DNA: TGTGCCAGCAGCTTCGGGCAAAGAGTCCGCACAGATACGCAGTATTTT. It translates to CASSFGQRVRTDTQYF.

The gene calls are TRBV27 and TRBJ2-7, with 8 bases lining up with TRBD2. The CDR3 totals 15 residues. The ends lost 2 bases at V and 1 base at J; junction bases unmatched: 4. The V gene's germline CDR1 is MNHEY and CDR2 SMNVEV (reference sequence). For the CDR3, the DNA is TGTGCCAGCAGTTTAGCGGGGGGCTTATCCTACGAGCAGTACTTC. Translation gives CASSLAGGLSYEQYF.

The chain is built from TRBV5-1 and TRBJ2-5, with TRBD2 matching 9 bases. The CDR3 totals 13 residues. Germline trimming cut 3 bases from V and 7 bases from J; bases unmatched to any gene: 4. Germline V gene data show CDR1 as SGHRS and CDR2 as YFSETQ. The chain's CDR3 is CASSYETSGTQYF. In DNA, the CDR3 is TGCGCCAGCAGCTACGAGACTAGCGGGACCCAGTACTTC.